A selection of T cell receptor beta chains follows, all from one sample in a study of cytomegalovirus exposure and HLA in healthy donors. The table came from immunoSEQ multiplex PCR; TCRdb's copy has only in-frame clones and leaves some out. The sample lists tens of thousands of clones, 90% to 97% occurring once. The sequencing sample was made of PBMCs. These receptors were obtained from a man between 18 and 35 years old in good health and CMV-seropositive. CDR3s include the opening cysteine and the closing phenylalanine or tryptophan. The D gene is left open where the match is weak. Part of the rows lack a size; the others show once, few, many or a class for expanded clones.

V gene: TRBV6-1
D gene: TRBD1
clone size: NA
J gene: TRBJ1-2
CDR3 protein: CASSERTGAHGYTF
CDR3 DNA: TGTGCCAGCAGTGAACGGACAGGGGCCCATGGCTACACCTTC

V gene: TRBV5-1
D gene: TRBD2
clone size: NA
J gene: TRBJ2-5
CDR3 protein: CASSWVGSGAQETQYF
CDR3 DNA: TGCGCCAGCAGCTGGGTTGGTAGCGGGGCCCAAGAGACCCAGTACTTC

V gene: TRBV6-5
D gene: NA
clone size: NA
J gene: TRBJ1-1
CDR3 protein: CASILNTEAFF
CDR3 DNA: TGTGCCAGCATTCTCAACACTGAAGCTTTCTTT

V gene: TRBV6-1
D gene: NA
clone size: NA
J gene: TRBJ1-5
CDR3 protein: CASSGPAGGNQPQHF
CDR3 DNA: TGTGCCAGCAGTGGACCCGCAGGGGGCAATCAGCCCCAGCATTTT

V gene: TRBV5-6
D gene: TRBD1
clone size: NA
J gene: TRBJ1-1
CDR3 protein: CASSLWDRDTEAFF
CDR3 DNA: TGTGCCAGCAGCCTGTGGGACAGGGACACTGAAGCTTTCTTT

V gene: TRBV5-1
D gene: NA
clone size: NA
J gene: TRBJ1-2
CDR3 protein: CASSLEGINYGYTF
CDR3 DNA: TGCGCCAGCAGCTTGGAGGGGATCAACTATGGCTACACCTTC

V gene: TRBV4-2
D gene: TRBD2
clone size: NA
J gene: TRBJ2-7
CDR3 protein: CASNTLAGGSYEQYF
CDR3 DNA: TGTGCCAGCAACACACTAGCGGGAGGATCCTACGAGCAGTACTTC

V gene: TRBV9
D gene: TRBD1
clone size: NA
J gene: TRBJ1-2
CDR3 protein: CASRVDRVFPYNYGYTF
CDR3 DNA: TGTGCCAGCAGAGTTGACAGGGTTTTTCCTTATAACTATGGCTACACCTTC

V gene: TRBV7-3
D gene: TRBD1
clone size: NA
J gene: TRBJ2-7
CDR3 protein: CASSPDRGDMQYF
CDR3 DNA: TGTGCCAGCAGCCCGGACAGGGGTGATATGCAGTACTTC

V gene: TRBV5-5
D gene: NA
clone size: NA
J gene: TRBJ1-5
CDR3 protein: CASTQTGFSNQPQHF
CDR3 DNA: TGTGCCAGCACCCAAACCGGGTTTAGCAATCAGCCCCAGCATTTT

V gene: TRBV10-3
D gene: NA
clone size: NA
J gene: TRBJ1-1
CDR3 protein: CAITESPRAANTEAFF
CDR3 DNA: TGTGCCATCACGGAGTCGCCGAGGGCGGCGAACACTGAAGCTTTCTTT

V gene: TRBV28
D gene: TRBD1
clone size: NA
J gene: TRBJ1-1
CDR3 protein: CASRANRGAFF
CDR3 DNA: TGTGCCAGCAGAGCAAACAGGGGAGCTTTCTTT

V gene: TRBV11-2
D gene: TRBD2
clone size: NA
J gene: TRBJ2-7
CDR3 protein: CASSLGGSSSYEQYF
CDR3 DNA: TGTGCCAGCAGCTTAGGCGGGAGCAGCTCCTACGAGCAGTACTTC

V gene: TRBV7-8
D gene: NA
clone size: NA
J gene: TRBJ2-1
CDR3 protein: CASSLVEGLHYNEQFF
CDR3 DNA: TGTGCCAGCAGCTTAGTAGAGGGACTGCACTACAATGAGCAGTTCTTC

V gene: TRBV29-1
D gene: TRBD1
clone size: NA
J gene: TRBJ2-7
CDR3 protein: CSVGTGSYEQYF
CDR3 DNA: TGCAGCGTTGGGACAGGCTCCTACGAGCAGTACTTC

V gene: TRBV4-2
D gene: TRBD2
clone size: NA
J gene: TRBJ2-5
CDR3 protein: CASSQDLAGVFETQYF
CDR3 DNA: TGTGCCAGCAGCCAAGACCTAGCGGGAGTTTTTGAGACCCAGTACTTC

V gene: TRBV18
D gene: NA
clone size: NA
J gene: TRBJ2-7
CDR3 protein: CASSPELLADQYF
CDR3 DNA: TGTGCCAGCTCACCAGAGTTGTTGGCGGATCAGTACTTC

V gene: TRBV5-4
D gene: NA
clone size: NA
J gene: TRBJ2-5
CDR3 protein: CASSLGGGETQYF
CDR3 DNA: TGTGCCAGCAGCTTGGGAGGGGGAGAGACCCAGTACTTC

V gene: TRBV7-2
D gene: NA
clone size: NA
J gene: TRBJ2-3
CDR3 protein: CASSVAGTDTQYF
CDR3 DNA: TGTGCCAGCAGCGTAGCCGGCACAGATACGCAGTATTTT

V gene: TRBV25-1
D gene: NA
clone size: NA
J gene: TRBJ1-1
CDR3 protein: CASSELLSARGAFF
CDR3 DNA: TGTGCCAGCAGTGAATTGTTGTCGGCTCGAGGAGCTTTCTTT

V gene: TRBV9
D gene: TRBD2
clone size: NA
J gene: TRBJ2-5
CDR3 protein: CASSVGGLVTETQYF
CDR3 DNA: TGTGCCAGCAGCGTAGGGGGACTAGTAACAGAGACCCAGTACTTC

V gene: TRBV6-6
D gene: NA
clone size: NA
J gene: TRBJ1-1
CDR3 protein: CASSSGVHTEAFF
CDR3 DNA: TGTGCCAGCAGTTCAGGGGTGCACACTGAAGCTTTCTTT

V gene: TRBV27
D gene: TRBD1
clone size: NA
J gene: TRBJ1-2
CDR3 protein: CASQGARGGYTF
CDR3 DNA: TGTGCCAGCCAGGGGGCCCGGGGGGGCTACACCTTC

V gene: TRBV18
D gene: NA
clone size: NA
J gene: TRBJ2-5
CDR3 protein: CASSLAPQETQYF
CDR3 DNA: TGTGCCAGCTCTCTAGCGCCCCAAGAGACCCAGTACTTC

V gene: TRBV29-1
D gene: TRBD1
clone size: once
J gene: TRBJ2-5
CDR3 protein: CSVLHSRTGLATETQYF
CDR3 DNA: TGCAGCGTTTTACACTCTCGGACAGGGCTAGCCACGGAGACCCAGTACTTC

V gene: TRBV13
D gene: NA
clone size: NA
J gene: TRBJ1-1
CDR3 protein: CASEGTEAFF
CDR3 DNA: TGTGCCAGCGAGGGTACTGAAGCTTTCTTT

V gene: TRBV6-6
D gene: NA
clone size: NA
J gene: TRBJ2-2
CDR3 protein: CASTVTVDSAGELFF
CDR3 DNA: TGTGCCAGCACGGTAACCGTAGACAGTGCCGGGGAGCTGTTTTTT

V gene: TRBV4-1
D gene: NA
clone size: NA
J gene: TRBJ2-3
CDR3 protein: CASSPTGDTQYF
CDR3 DNA: TGCGCCAGCAGCCCAACAGGAGATACGCAGTATTTT

V gene: TRBV7-9
D gene: NA
clone size: NA
J gene: TRBJ2-5
CDR3 protein: CASSLGVAEETQYF
CDR3 DNA: TGTGCCAGCAGCTTAGGCGTAGCTGAAGAGACCCAGTACTTC

V gene: TRBV6-5
D gene: TRBD2
clone size: NA
J gene: TRBJ2-1
CDR3 protein: CASSLTGTSGYNEQFF
CDR3 DNA: TGTGCCAGCAGTTTAACCGGGACTAGCGGATACAATGAGCAGTTCTTC

V gene: TRBV28
D gene: NA
clone size: NA
J gene: TRBJ1-4
CDR3 protein: CASSFSLTQVFF
CDR3 DNA: TGTGCCAGCAGTTTCTCTTTAACCCAGGTCTTTTTT

V gene: TRBV23-1
D gene: NA
clone size: NA
J gene: TRBJ1-2
CDR3 protein: CASRADGYTF
CDR3 DNA: TGCGCCAGCAGAGCTGATGGCTACACCTTC

V gene: TRBV13
D gene: TRBD1
clone size: once
J gene: TRBJ1-1
CDR3 protein: CASSSDRGMNTEAFF
CDR3 DNA: TGTGCCAGCAGCTCGGACAGGGGGATGAACACTGAAGCTTTCTTT

V gene: TRBV7-8
D gene: TRBD2
clone size: NA
J gene: TRBJ2-2
CDR3 protein: CAGEGSGRALTGELFF
CDR3 DNA: TGTGCCGGCGAAGGGAGCGGGAGGGCCCTCACCGGGGAGCTGTTTTTT

V gene: TRBV4-1
D gene: NA
clone size: NA
J gene: TRBJ1-2
CDR3 protein: CASSHRGRDYGYTF
CDR3 DNA: TGCGCCAGCAGCCACAGGGGACGGGACTATGGCTACACCTTC

V gene: TRBV11-2
D gene: NA
clone size: NA
J gene: TRBJ2-5
CDR3 protein: CASSFAGTQKETQYF
CDR3 DNA: TGTGCCAGCAGCTTTGCCGGGACACAAAAGGAGACCCAGTACTTC

V gene: TRBV5-4
D gene: TRBD2
clone size: NA
J gene: TRBJ2-1
CDR3 protein: CASSPLGGRDNEQFF
CDR3 DNA: TGTGCCAGCAGCCCGCTCGGCGGGAGGGACAATGAGCAGTTCTTC

V gene: TRBV9
D gene: TRBD1
clone size: NA
J gene: TRBJ2-1
CDR3 protein: CASSALTGGRYNEQFF
CDR3 DNA: TGTGCCAGCAGCGCCCTGACAGGGGGCCGTTACAATGAGCAGTTCTTC

V gene: TRBV30
D gene: NA
clone size: NA
J gene: TRBJ1-3
CDR3 protein: CAWSRGFGGNTIYF
CDR3 DNA: TGTGCCTGGAGCAGAGGCTTCGGAGGAAACACCATATATTTT

V gene: TRBV6-5
D gene: TRBD1
clone size: NA
J gene: TRBJ1-1
CDR3 protein: CAAKGAATEAFF
CDR3 DNA: TGTGCCGCTAAGGGGGCCGCCACTGAAGCTTTCTTT

V gene: TRBV27
D gene: NA
clone size: NA
J gene: TRBJ1-4
CDR3 protein: CASSSTRTAKDNEKLFF
CDR3 DNA: TGTGCCAGCAGTTCAACCCGGACAGCCAAGGATAATGAAAAACTGTTTTTT